These 5 T cell receptor beta chains share one sample of origin, sequenced in a study of T cell responses to AZD1222 COVID-19 vaccine. Sequencing was performed with immunoSEQ multiplex PCR; in TCRdb, only in-frame clones are kept and a portion is missing. The profile shows approximately 100,000 clones, 85% to 90% of them singletons. The input for sequencing was peripheral blood, taken on day 0 of MenACWY control vaccination. These receptors came from an adult in good health.

CDR3 protein: CAISAEWNQPQHF. The CDR3, as DNA: TGTGCCATCAGTGCGGAGTGGAATCAGCCCCAGCATTTT. The chain employs TRBV10-3 and TRBJ1-5; D unresolved. The CDR3 is 13 amino acids. Germline CDR1 is ENHRY and CDR2 is SYGVKD. Between the trimmed V and J ends, which lost 4 bases and 4 bases, there was a span of 8 bases.

This chain links TRBV11-2 with TRBJ2-3, with a possible D match to TRBD1 (6 bases). Germline V gene data show CDR1 as SGHAT and CDR2 as FQNNGV. The CDR3 contains 18 residues. Trimming removed 5 bases from V and 2 bases from J, with 23 bases in between. In DNA, the CDR3 is TGTGCCAGCAGCCGACCGAAGACGAAGGGGGAGAACACAGATACGCAGTATTTT. This encodes CASSRPKTKGENTDTQYF.

This clone was observed once. The chain uses TRBV25-1 and TRBJ1-5; D perhaps matches TRBD1 (5 bases). Looked up from germline, CDR1 is MGHDK and CDR2 is SYGVNS. V was cut by 3 bases and J by 2 bases, with 11 bases left in between. This CDR3 has 15 residues. DNA of the CDR3: TGTGCCAGCAGTGAGCAGGGAGGAGGCAATCAGCCCCAGCATTTT. Its protein product is CASSEQGGGNQPQHF.

The V gene is TRBV6-5, the J gene TRBJ2-7, with TRBD2 identical over 8 bases. The CDR3 loop spans 14 amino acids. CDR1 is MNHEY and CDR2 is SVGAGI in the germline V gene. J was trimmed by 9 bases and V by 7 bases; bases with no gene match: 14. DNA for the CDR3: TGTGCCAGCACCAGAATGGCGGGGGGATCGGCGCAGTACTTC. The encoded protein is CASTRMAGGSAQYF.

The chain links TRBV3-1 (or the pseudogene TRBV3-2) to TRBJ1-6; D gene uncertain. This CDR3 region has 13 residues. Trimming removed 11 bases at V and 0 bases at J, with 8 bases between. Per germline, CDR1 LGHDT and CDR2 YNNKEL (reference sequence). The CDR3 bases are TGTGCCGCCGGGAGCTCCTATAATTCACCCCTCCACTTT. Translating gives CAAGSSYNSPLHF.